A single sample is the source of the 27 T cell receptor beta chains below, sequenced in a study of blood T cells in healthy people across ages. Alongside a J-beta primer mix, a sample-barcoded 5' primer served in a second PCR lasting about 7 to 11 cycles. TCRdb re-analysed the 5' RACE reads in MiXCR, keeping a single row per CDR3 protein. The data show 450,000 to 600,000 distinct CDR3 sequences, with over 25% seen just once and approximately 4% held by the top ten. The sample was also reused in another study, on T cells of mothers and their children.

Material for sequencing was blood. The source is a boy aged 2 to 10 in good health.

The chain links TRBV6-5 to TRBJ2-5, with 7 bases matching TRBD1. With the DNA end fitting TRBJ2-7 better, the J assignment may be wrong. The CDR3 loop spans 19 amino acids. The germline gives CDR1 MNHEY, CDR2 SVGAGI. In DNA form, the CDR3 reads TGTGCCAGCAGTTCCCGACGGCCCCTAGGACAGGTGCCAGGAGTCGAGCAGTACTTC. It is translated as CASSSRRPLGQVPGVEQYF.

The table lists this clonotype with a few counts. This sequence joins TRBV10-3 and TRBJ1-3; maybe TRBD1 (5 bases). CDR1 ENHRY and CDR2 SYGVKD come from the germline V gene. This CDR3 comprises 14 residues. V was cut by 6 bases and J by 2 bases, with 11 bases left in between. The CDR3: CAISPPGAGNTIYF. The CDR3 nucleotides read TGTGCCATCAGCCCTCCGGGGGCTGGAAACACCATATATTTT.

In its sample, this clonotype was seen a few times. The J gene is TRBJ1-1, the V gene TRBV20-1; no reliable D call. The length of the CDR3 is 13 residues. The V end was cut by 5 bases, the J end by 1 base, with 11 bases between. From germline, CDR1 is DFQATT and CDR2 SNEGSKA (reference sequence). CDR3 amino acids: CSAGRTENTEAFF. CDR3 DNA sequence: TGCAGTGCTGGACGGACGGAGAACACTGAAGCTTTCTTT.

This chain uses TRBV29-1 with TRBJ2-5; 9 positions agree with TRBD1. The CDR3 is 13 residues long. From germline, CDR1 is SQVTM and CDR2 ANQGSEA. DNA for the CDR3: TGCAGTTCAAGGGGACAGGGCCAAGAGACCCAGTACTTC. Protein sequence: CSSRGQGQETQYF.

There are a few counts of this clonotype. This chain connects TRBV4-3 to TRBJ1-4; D uncertain. V was pared by 0 bases and J by 6 bases, with 11 bases between. The germline V gene has CDR1 LGHNA and CDR2 YSLEER. There are 15 residues in the CDR3. The CDR3 loop reads CASSQDLSADEKLFF. DNA of the CDR3: TGCGCCAGCAGCCAAGATCTTTCGGCGGATGAAAAACTGTTTTTT.

The table lists this clonotype with a few counts. This chain connects TRBV18 to TRBJ2-2; no reliable D call. Trimming pared 1 base from V and 1 base from J, leaving 7 bases between. Germline V gene sequence: CDR1 KGHSH, CDR2 LQKENI. The CDR3 runs 15 residues. CDR3 loop: CASSPQFRNTGELFF. The CDR3 nucleotides are TGTGCCAGCTCACCACAGTTCAGGAACACCGGGGAGCTGTTTTTT.

This clonotype was seen a few times. The chain links TRBV15 to TRBJ1-2; weak D call: TRBD1 (5 bases). CDR3 length equals 14 residues. The V gene lost 3 bases and the J gene lost 4 bases, with 12 bases spanning the gap. Germline V gene sequence: CDR1 LNHNV, CDR2 YYDKDF (reference sequence). The chain's CDR3 is CATSSGDTGYGYTF. CDR3 nucleotides: TGTGCCACCAGCAGCGGCGATACAGGCTATGGCTACACCTTC.

This clonotype appeared a few times. V usage is TRBV9 and J usage is TRBJ2-3; TRBD2 is a possible D gene (6 bases). Per germline, CDR1 SGDLS and CDR2 YYNGEE. The germline V and J ends were trimmed by 8 bases and 1 base, with 14 bases remaining between them. The CDR3 sequence is 14 residues long. CDR3 residues: CASGSGGRTDTQYF. CDR3 bases: TGTGCCAGTGGTAGCGGAGGGCGCACAGATACGCAGTATTTT. The full variable domain, completed using reference TRBV9 and TRBJ2-3, is DSGVTQTPKHLITATGQRVTLRCSPRSGDLSVYWYQQSLDQGLQFLIQYYNGEERAKGNILERFSAQQFPDLHSELNLSSLELGDSALYFCASGSGGRTDTQYFGPGTRLTVL.

The rearrangement links TRBV4-3 to TRBJ2-4, with TRBD2 matching 11 bases. J lost 0 bases, V lost 0 bases, and 7 bases had no gene match. CDR1 is LGHNA, CDR2 YSLEER, per germline. The CDR3 runs 19 residues. The DNA for the CDR3 is TGCGCCAGCAGCCAAGATAGGGGACTAGCGGACGCAGCCAAAAACATTCAGTACTTC. Protein: CASSQDRGLADAAKNIQYF.

V usage is TRBV2 and J usage is TRBJ1-5; TRBD1 is a possible D gene (5 bases). Trimming cost V 4 bases and J 4 bases, with 14 bases left between them. Looked up from germline, CDR1 is SNHLY and CDR2 is FYNNEI. The CDR3 runs to 15 residues. The CDR3, as DNA: TGTGCCAGCAGTGCATCCGGGGGTCGAAATCAGCCCCAGCATTTT. Protein product: CASSASGGRNQPQHF.

This chain links TRBV7-2 with TRBJ1-4; unclear D gene. Germline loops: CDR1 SGHTA, CDR2 FQGNSA. V lost 4 bases to trimming and J lost 6 bases, with 9 bases between them. The CDR3 length is 13 residues. CDR3 loop: CASSSRDDEKLFF. The CDR3 DNA follows: TGTGCCAGCAGCTCACGGGATGATGAAAAACTGTTTTTT.

In this sample, this clonotype turned up a few times. The chain carries TRBV29-1 and TRBJ2-2, with TRBD2 identical over 7 bases. After removal of 3 bases from V and 2 bases from J, the junction contained 3 bases not matched to a gene. The CDR3 sequence is 14 residues long. Germline V lookup: CDR1 SQVTM, CDR2 ANQGSEA. The CDR3 sequence: CSVDKRGNTGELFF. The CDR3 bases are TGCAGCGTTGATAAGCGGGGCAACACCGGGGAGCTGTTTTTT.

The chain is built from TRBV6-5 and TRBJ2-2, with D possibly matching TRBD2 (6 bases). Deletions cut 2 bases from V and 0 bases from J, with 7 bases between. The germline gives CDR1 MNHEY, CDR2 SVGAGI. This CDR3 is built from 15 residues. The CDR3 region is CASSYPGANTGELFF. The CDR3 DNA sequence: TGTGCCAGCAGTTACCCGGGGGCGAACACCGGGGAGCTGTTTTTT.

In its sample, this clonotype was seen many times. This sequence joins TRBV15 and TRBJ2-4, with D hard to call. This CDR3 comprises 12 residues. CDR1 is LNHNV and CDR2 is YYDKDF in the germline V gene (reference sequence). V was cut by 3 bases and J by 4 bases, with 4 bases left in between. CDR3 loop: CATSSHKNIQYF. As DNA, the CDR3 is TGTGCCACCAGCAGCCATAAAAACATTCAGTACTTC.

V is TRBV7-8 and J is TRBJ2-7; tentatively, D is TRBD2 (5 bases). CDR3 length: 13 amino acids. Germline loops: CDR1 SGHVS, CDR2 FQNEAQ. Trimming pared 9 bases from V and 2 bases from J, leaving 14 bases between. The CDR3 loop reads CASSQWEPYEQYF. CDR3 DNA: TGTGCCAGTTCCCAGTGGGAGCCCTACGAGCAGTACTTC.

This clonotype was found a few times. The rearrangement links TRBV10-3 to TRBJ2-5; TRBD2 matches 9 bases. Germline-derived CDR1 and CDR2 are ENHRY and SYGVKD. V was clipped by 7 bases and J by 5 bases; unmatched bases: 5. The CDR3 is 13 amino acids. The CDR3 loop is CAITPGLAETQYF. CDR3 DNA sequence: TGTGCCATCACCCCCGGACTAGCGGAGACCCAGTACTTC.

This clonotype turned up a few times. This chain connects TRBV12-3 or TRBV12-4 to TRBJ1-4; D is ambiguous. CDR3 length: 14 amino acids. V lost 5 bases and J 0 bases, leaving 7 bases between the germline ends. CDR3 sequence reads: CASSEAATNEKLFF. The CDR3, as DNA: TGTGCCAGCAGTGAGGCAGCAACTAATGAAAAACTGTTTTTT.

The chain recombines TRBV20-1 with TRBJ1-4; D might be TRBD1 (5 bases). The CDR3 is 15 residues long. Per germline, CDR1 DFQATT and CDR2 SNEGSKA (reference sequence). V was pared by 0 bases and J by 7 bases, with 15 bases between. CDR3 bases: TGCAGTGCTAGAGAGATGCAGGGTAGCGGTGAAAAACTGTTTTTT. It specifies CSAREMQGSGEKLFF.

The chain has TRBV7-9 and TRBJ2-3, with D perhaps TRBD2 (5 bases). The germline gives CDR1 SEHNR, CDR2 FQNEAQ (reference sequence). V shed 4 bases and J shed 7 bases, with 9 bases lying between them. The CDR3 contains 12 residues. The CDR3 region has the DNA TGTGCCAGCAGCTACCGGGATCATACGCAGTATTTT. Protein sequence: CASSYRDHTQYF.

V is TRBV7-9 and J is TRBJ1-2; D is perhaps TRBD1 (5 bases). The CDR3 length is 13 residues. The ends were cut back, 5 bases at V and 4 bases at J, with 11 bases in the middle. Germline lookup yields CDR1 SEHNR and CDR2 FQNEAQ (reference sequence). The CDR3 region is CASSPRQFYGYTF. CDR3 in DNA: TGTGCCAGCAGCCCCCGACAGTTCTATGGCTACACCTTC.

This chain uses TRBV10-3 with TRBJ2-7; TRBD2 matches at 8 bases. The V and J ends lost 0 bases and 4 bases, in that order; junction bases with no gene match: 11. Germline values: CDR1 ENHRY, CDR2 SYGVKD. The CDR3 runs 17 residues. The CDR3 spells CAISESTGPGLVYEQYF. In nucleotides, the CDR3 is TGTGCCATCAGTGAGTCGACGGGTCCGGGACTAGTGTACGAGCAGTACTTC.

This clonotype was detected many times. This sequence joins TRBV29-1 and TRBJ2-5, with D hard to call. This CDR3 comprises 12 residues. Germline CDR1 SQVTM, CDR2 ANQGSEA. V was trimmed by 7 bases and J by 2 bases, leaving 11 bases between them. CDR3 coding DNA: TGCAGCGCCGCCGTGGTGCAAGAGACCCAGTACTTC. This codes for CSAAVVQETQYF.

This clonotype was seen a handful of times. This chain joins TRBV5-1 and TRBJ2-5, with D unclear. V shed 4 bases and J shed 5 bases, with 6 bases lying between them. This CDR3 region has 11 residues. The germline CDR1 and CDR2 sequences are SGHRS and YFSETQ. The CDR3 loop reads CASSNVETQYF. The CDR3 bases are TGCGCCAGCAGCAACGTGGAGACCCAGTACTTC. Full variable domain (outside the CDR3, taken from reference TRBV5-1 and TRBJ2-5): KAGVTQTPRYLIKTRGQQVTLSCSPISGHRSVSWYQQTPGQGLQFLFEYFSETQRNKGNFPGRFSGRQFSNSRSEMNVSTLELGDSALYLCASSNVETQYFGPGTRLLVL.

CDR3 DNA sequence: TGTGCCAGCAGCTTAGTCCGGGGGGCTTGGGATACGCAGTATTTT. Amino acids: CASSLVRGAWDTQYF. The chain is built from TRBV7-6 and TRBJ2-3, with a weak D call TRBD2 (7 bases). The germline V and J ends were trimmed by 1 base and 6 bases, with 14 bases remaining between them. There are 15 residues in the CDR3. Germline lookup yields CDR1 SGHVS and CDR2 FNYEAQ.

The rearrangement links TRBV7-2 to TRBJ2-1; 8 bases agree with TRBD2. Germline CDR1 is SGHTA and CDR2 is FQGNSA. This CDR3 contains 15 residues. Losses at the gene ends were 3 bases for V and 2 bases for J; bases not matched to a gene: 3. The CDR3, as DNA: TGTGCCAGCAGCTTCGAGCGGGGGACCTACAATGAGCAGTTCTTC. As protein: CASSFERGTYNEQFF.

The V and J genes are TRBV5-1 and TRBJ1-4; unclear D gene. There are 12 residues in the CDR3. The germline gives CDR1 SGHRS, CDR2 YFSETQ. With 6 bases removed from V and 5 bases from J, the gap between germline ends came to 8 bases. The CDR3 sequence is CASIGSNEKLFF. In nucleotides, the CDR3 is TGCGCCAGCATTGGCAGCAATGAAAAACTGTTTTTT.

The chain employs TRBV6-1 and TRBJ1-5, with D tentatively TRBD1 (5 bases). Trimming cost V 6 bases and J 0 bases, with 24 bases left between them. The CDR3 extends over 19 amino acids. Looked up from germline, CDR1 is MNHNS and CDR2 is SASEGT. The CDR3, as DNA: TGTGCCAGCAGGACGCTGCTGACAGCCATCAAACATAGCAATCAGCCCCAGCATTTT. Protein: CASRTLLTAIKHSNQPQHF.